This entry features one T cell receptor beta chain sequence. Its antigen is currently unknown. This CDR3 is built from 14 residues. The germline gives CDR1 MNHNS, CDR2 SASEGT. The germline V and J ends were trimmed by 6 bases and 3 bases, with 9 bases remaining between them. The sample's time point: newly diagnosed GD, antithyroid drugs for less than 3 months. Extracted PBMC RNA gave rise to the TCR library. This sample stems from a study of regulatory T cells in long-lasting Graves disease. Points from the study as a whole: Persistent Graves' patients had lower TCR diversity than newly diagnosed ones.

Arm-PCR of CDR3 regions with iRepertoire HTBI primers generated TCR beta libraries. As originally analysed: The samples included around 64 TRBV and some 15 TRBJ segments. From the multiplex PCR reads, TCRdb called clonotypes with MiXCR, one entry per CDR3 protein. TCRdb's processing, not the study's, gives the V and J calls here. The sample lists hundreds of thousands of distinct CDR3 sequences, about 16% occurring once. The same specimen was also included in a second study, on T cells in Graves' hyperthyroidism and ophthalmopathy. That paper adds: A first-round RT-PCR of the TCR CDR3 used the HTBI primer set. A model of 13 V-J pairs discriminated ophthalmopathy from stable hyperthyroidism.

V gene TRBV6-1 combines with J gene TRBJ1-6; D perhaps matches TRBD1 (6 bases). This material consisted of peripheral blood mononuclear cells (PBMCs), taken at new diagnosis, from a patient treated with antithyroid drugs. The sequence was obtained from a young woman with Graves disease. CDR3 DNA: TGTGCCAGCAGGGACAGTAACTATAATTCACCCCTCCACTTT. Translation gives CASRDSNYNSPLHF.